This entry concerns a single T cell receptor (beta chain). Its antigen remains unidentified. Germline CDR1 reads MNHNS; CDR2 reads SASEGT. This CDR3 is built from 12 residues. Trimming took off 4 bases at V and 5 bases at J, with 8 bases between the two ends. Unique molecular identifiers were built into the TCRbeta library. Using its own MiXCR run on the PCR reads, TCRdb lists one record per CDR3 protein. The table includes about 290,000 distinct CDR3 sequences, roughly 7.8% detected once. The data belong to a study of T-cell reconstitution after alpha-beta-depleted transplantation in children. Study-wide findings and caveats: About two months after transplant, alpha-beta T cells reportedly came from several hundred expanded graft clones. Most T-cell counts and diversity one year after the transplant came from T cells that were newly produced.

The receptor comes from a female patient between 2 and 15 years old who had a stem cell transplant for Fanconi anemia, so the T cells may come from the graft donor. This specimen consisted of peripheral blood, obtained 360 days after TCRalphabeta/CD19-depleted stem cell transplant. This chain links TRBV6-1 with TRBJ2-5; D is possibly TRBD2 (5 bases). CDR3 DNA: TGTGCCAGCAGTGCTAGCCGCGAGACCCAGTACTTC. This gives the protein CASSASRETQYF.